This T cell receptor beta chain appears in the sequencing data of a study of blood T cell repertoires in COVID-19. Overall study: The United States, Italy and Spain were the sources of the acute and convalescent COVID-19 samples. The cDNA or gDNA used as material had been derived from T cells, B-cell-depleted T cells, or PBMCs.

V was trimmed by 0 bases and J by 1 base, leaving 16 bases between them. CDR3 length: 18 amino acids. From germline, CDR1 is SGHRS and CDR2 YFSETQ. This clone occurred once. Under the authors' procedure: Reference gene primer amplification in the assay estimated nucleated cell counts. Measured with immunoSEQ multiplex PCR; TCRdb has only the in-frame clones, and not every one. That table supplies the V and J calls and clone size; D and trimming were determined from the DNA. This sample has about 46,000 clones, with approximately 80% found just once. The sequence was obtained from a man in his sixties with acute or convalescent COVID-19. The rearrangement uses TRBV5-1 and TRBJ1-4; D uncertain. Sequences were obtained from peripheral blood. This CDR3 reads CASSLGRGGVETNEKLFF. CDR3 bases: TGCGCCAGCAGCTTGGGAAGAGGAGGAGTGGAAACTAATGAAAAACTGTTTTTT.